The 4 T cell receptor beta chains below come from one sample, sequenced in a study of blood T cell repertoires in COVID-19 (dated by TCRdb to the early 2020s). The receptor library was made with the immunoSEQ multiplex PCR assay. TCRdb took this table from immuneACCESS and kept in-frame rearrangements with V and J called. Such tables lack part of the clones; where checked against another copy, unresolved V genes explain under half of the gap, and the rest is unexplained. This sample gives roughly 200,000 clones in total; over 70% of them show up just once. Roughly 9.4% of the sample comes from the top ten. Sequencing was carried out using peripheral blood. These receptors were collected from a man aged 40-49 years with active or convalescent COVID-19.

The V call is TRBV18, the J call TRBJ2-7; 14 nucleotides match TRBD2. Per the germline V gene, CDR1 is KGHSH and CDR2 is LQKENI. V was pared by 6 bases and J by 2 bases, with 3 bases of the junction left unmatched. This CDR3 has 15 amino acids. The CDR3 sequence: CASSLTSGRAYEQYF. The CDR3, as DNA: TGTGCCAGCTCGCTGACTAGCGGGAGGGCCTACGAGCAGTACTTC.

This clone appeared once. The CDR3 is CASSLSQGLYYEQYF. The CDR3 coding sequence is TGCGCCAGCAGCTTGAGTCAGGGTCTATACTACGAGCAGTACTTC. The chain combines TRBV5-1 with TRBJ2-7, with a weak D call TRBD1 (5 bases). The CDR3 length is 15 residues. CDR1 SGHRS and CDR2 YFSETQ come from the germline V gene. V was cut by 1 base and J by 3 bases, with 14 bases left in between.

The CDR3 sequence: CSVRGLARWEQYF. The CDR3 DNA is TGCAGCGTTAGAGGACTAGCTCGGTGGGAGCAGTACTTC. The V call is TRBV29-1, the J call TRBJ2-7, with 8 bases matching TRBD2. Germline CDR1 reads SQVTM; CDR2 reads ANQGSEA. V dropped 5 bases and J dropped 7; count of bases not matched to a gene: 10. This CDR3 has 13 residues.

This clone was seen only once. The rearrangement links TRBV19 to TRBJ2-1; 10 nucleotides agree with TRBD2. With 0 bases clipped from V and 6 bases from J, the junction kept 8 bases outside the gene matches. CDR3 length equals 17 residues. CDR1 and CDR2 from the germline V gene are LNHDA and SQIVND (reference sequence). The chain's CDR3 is CASSIDRGTSVFNEQFF. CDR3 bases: TGTGCCAGTAGTATAGATAGGGGGACTAGCGTTTTCAATGAGCAGTTCTTC.